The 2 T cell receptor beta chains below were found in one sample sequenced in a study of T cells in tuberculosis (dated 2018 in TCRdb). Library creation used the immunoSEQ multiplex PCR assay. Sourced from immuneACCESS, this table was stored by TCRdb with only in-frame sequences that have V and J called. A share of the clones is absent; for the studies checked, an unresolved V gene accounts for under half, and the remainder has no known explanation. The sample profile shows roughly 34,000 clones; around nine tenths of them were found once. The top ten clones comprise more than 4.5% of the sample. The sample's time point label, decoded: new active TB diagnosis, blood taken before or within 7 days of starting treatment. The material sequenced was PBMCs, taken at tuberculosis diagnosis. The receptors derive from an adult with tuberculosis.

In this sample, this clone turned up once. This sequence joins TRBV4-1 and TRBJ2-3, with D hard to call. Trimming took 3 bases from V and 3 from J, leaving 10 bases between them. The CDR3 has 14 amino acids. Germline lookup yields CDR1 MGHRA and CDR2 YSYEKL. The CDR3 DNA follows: TGCGCCAGCAGCCATGCGGATTCAACAGATACGCAGTATTTT. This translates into CASSHADSTDTQYF.

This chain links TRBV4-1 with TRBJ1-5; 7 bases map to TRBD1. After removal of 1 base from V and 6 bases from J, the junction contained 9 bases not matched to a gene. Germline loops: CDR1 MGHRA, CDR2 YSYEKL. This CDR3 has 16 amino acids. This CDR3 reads CASSQVQAGGSQPQHF. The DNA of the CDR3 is TGCGCCAGCAGCCAAGTCCAGGCAGGGGGAAGTCAGCCCCAGCATTTT.